The T cell receptor beta chain under discussion was sequenced for a study of identical twins (dated by TCRdb to between 2015 and 2016). With regard to the full study: To test whether fetal clonotypes persist, this study deep-sequenced TCR alpha and beta repertoires from monozygotic twins, from unrelated adults of various ages, and from cord blood. To rule out contamination, the twin experiments were replicated at different times with different library preparation protocols.

At the junction V is shortened by 5 bases and J by 2 bases, with 13 bases in between. The germline V gene encodes CDR1 SEHNR and CDR2 FQNEAQ (reference sequence). The CDR3 contains 14 residues, cysteine and phenylalanine counted. The sequence is cut down to CDR3 DNA, 42 bases in frame from base 1. Note on this clonotype: Its antigen is currently not known. Per-base quality was not reported, and no clone a single base away is much larger than it.

Beyond this particular receptor, the publication reports: Fewer insertions were carried by abundant cord blood beta clonotypes; a weaker similar trend was observed in young adult naive repertoires, while no such trend was observed in memory repertoires. Because the same donors could not be followed over many years, the conclusions depended on cross-sectional statistical analysis. Recombination models systematically underestimated out-of-frame TCR alpha sharing in monozygotic twins but agreed with sharing between unrelated individuals. Zero-insertion analyses could be partly confounded by invariant T cells such as MAIT and iNKT, though diverse VJ usage argued against such confounding for most clonotypes. Compared with coincidental sharing between unrelated individuals, out-of-frame TCR alpha sequences shared between twins showed an excess of sequences with low generation probability. In beta out-of-frame sequences, excess twin sharing was weaker, because having fewer shared sequences lowered the signal-to-noise ratio.

The method behind the library was 5' RACE. The listed sequencing device is Illumina HiSeq 2000. Template switching introduced a universal primer binding site; the final cDNA contained a unique molecular identifier, enabling accurate counting of TCR cDNA molecules. Specific primers in the conserved constant-segment region were used to synthesize first-strand cDNA for TCR alpha and beta chains. To control for contamination, each cDNA library was double barcoded with a SMART-Mk sample barcode plus Illumina barcodes. TruSeq adapter sequences along with Illumina sample barcodes were introduced in two successive PCR steps. The TCR alpha and beta cDNA libraries were sequenced on the Illumina HiSeq platform using custom primers. Per the original workflow: Unique molecular identifiers were extracted from raw reads with MiGEC, and CDR3 positions were determined with MiXCR. For each individual, recombination models were inferred using an EM algorithm with the repgenHMM and IGoR tools. Shared clonotype analysis was performed with the tcR package in R, normalizing sharing by the product of cloneset sizes. To study raw recombination free of thymic and clonal selection effects, out-of-frame nonproductive sequences were analyzed. TCRdb reprocessed the public reads (quality trimming at Q25 with fastp, clone calling with MiXCR) and kept in-frame beta chains. Identical CDR3 proteins give one entry, which carries the most common genes and DNA. These V and J calls originate from TCRdb's pipeline instead of the authors' own analysis. The sample data list about 220,000 distinct CDR3 sequences, and approximately 7.9% of these were observed just once. The ten largest account for 5% to 6% of the sample.

Every donor was a healthy Caucasian. Three pairs of female monozygotic twins, all aged roughly 18 to 30 years, were included in the twin cohort. Positive isolation kits from Invitrogen were used to isolate the CD4+ and CD8+ T cell populations. The data were also submitted as part of a second study, on yellow fever vaccine responses in identical twins. Taken from the second paper: According to the authors, the vaccine-induced T cell response in identical twins seemed to be partly convergent and partly specific to each individual. In the study, vaccine-responding T cell clones were precisely tracked in identical twins.

The sequence joins TRBV7-9 to TRBJ2-7; the D gene cannot be named for sure. The clonotype originates from a woman aged 18-29 years in good health. Sequenced input: CD8+ T cells sorted from blood. The DNA sequence is TGTGCCAGCAGCCCCCCGATGTCAGCCTACGAGCAGTACTTC. Translation gives CASSPPMSAYEQYF.